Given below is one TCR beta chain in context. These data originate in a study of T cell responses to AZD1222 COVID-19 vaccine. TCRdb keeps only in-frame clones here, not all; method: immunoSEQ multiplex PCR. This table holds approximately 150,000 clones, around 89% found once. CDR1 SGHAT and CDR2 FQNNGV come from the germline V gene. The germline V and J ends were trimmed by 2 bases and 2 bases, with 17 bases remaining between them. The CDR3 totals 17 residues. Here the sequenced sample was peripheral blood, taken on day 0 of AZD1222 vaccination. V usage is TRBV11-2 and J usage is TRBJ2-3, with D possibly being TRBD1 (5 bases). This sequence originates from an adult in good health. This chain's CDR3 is CASSLPGRARNTDTQYF. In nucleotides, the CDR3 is TGTGCCAGCAGCTTACCCGGCAGGGCGAGGAACACAGATACGCAGTATTTT.